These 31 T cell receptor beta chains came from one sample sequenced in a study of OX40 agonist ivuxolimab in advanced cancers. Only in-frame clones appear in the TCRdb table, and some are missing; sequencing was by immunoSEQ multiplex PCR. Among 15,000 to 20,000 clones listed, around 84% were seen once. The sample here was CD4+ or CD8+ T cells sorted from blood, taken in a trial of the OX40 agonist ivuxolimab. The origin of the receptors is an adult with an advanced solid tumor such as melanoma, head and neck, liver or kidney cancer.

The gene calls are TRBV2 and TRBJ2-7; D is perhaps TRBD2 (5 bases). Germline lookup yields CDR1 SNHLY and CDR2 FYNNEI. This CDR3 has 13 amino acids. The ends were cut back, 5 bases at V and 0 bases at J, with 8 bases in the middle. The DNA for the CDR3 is TGTGCCAGCAGTTTGGACTTCTCCTACGAGCAGTACTTC. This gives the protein CASSLDFSYEQYF.

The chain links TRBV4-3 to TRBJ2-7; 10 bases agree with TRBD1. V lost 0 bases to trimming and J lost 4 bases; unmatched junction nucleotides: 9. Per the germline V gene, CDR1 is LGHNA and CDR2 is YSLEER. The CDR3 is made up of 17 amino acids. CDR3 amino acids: CASSQDWGTGDLYEQYF. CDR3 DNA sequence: TGCGCCAGCAGCCAAGATTGGGGGACAGGGGACCTTTACGAGCAGTACTTC.

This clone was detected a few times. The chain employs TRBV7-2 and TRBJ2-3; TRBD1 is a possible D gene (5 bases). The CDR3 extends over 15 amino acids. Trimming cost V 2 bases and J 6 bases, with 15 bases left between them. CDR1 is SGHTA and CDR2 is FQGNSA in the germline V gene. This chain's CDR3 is CASSLQAPPGDTQYF. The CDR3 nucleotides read TGTGCCAGCAGCTTACAAGCCCCGCCAGGGGATACGCAGTATTTT.

CDR3 protein: CASSESTGRETQYF. CDR3 nucleotide sequence: TGCGCCAGCAGTGAGTCGACAGGGAGGGAGACCCAGTACTTC. V usage is TRBV10-1 and J usage is TRBJ2-5; D perhaps matches TRBD1 (7 bases). V shed 0 bases and J shed 5 bases, with 10 bases lying between them. Germline V CDR1 and CDR2: WNHNN, SYGVQD (reference sequence). This CDR3 has 14 residues.

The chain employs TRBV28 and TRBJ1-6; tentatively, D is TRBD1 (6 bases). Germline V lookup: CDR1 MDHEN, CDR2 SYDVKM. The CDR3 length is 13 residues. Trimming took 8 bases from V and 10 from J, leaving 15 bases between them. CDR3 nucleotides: TGTGCCAGCGGGGGGACAACCAACTCACCCCTCCACTTT. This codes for CASGGTTNSPLHF.

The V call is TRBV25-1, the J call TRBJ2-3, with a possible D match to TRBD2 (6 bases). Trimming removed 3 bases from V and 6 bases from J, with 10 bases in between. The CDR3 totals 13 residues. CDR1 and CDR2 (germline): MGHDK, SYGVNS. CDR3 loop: CASSDGAGDTQYF. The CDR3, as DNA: TGTGCCAGCAGTGACGGGGCGGGGGATACGCAGTATTTT.

In nucleotides, the CDR3 is TGTGCCTGGAGTTCCGTTACAGGGGCAAATGAGCAGTTCTTC. Protein: CAWSSVTGANEQFF. The chain is built from TRBV30 and TRBJ2-1, with 7 bases lining up with TRBD1. The CDR3 length is 14 residues. The germline CDR1 and CDR2 sequences are GTSNPN and SVGIG (reference sequence). J was trimmed by 7 bases and V by 2 bases; bases with no gene match: 8.

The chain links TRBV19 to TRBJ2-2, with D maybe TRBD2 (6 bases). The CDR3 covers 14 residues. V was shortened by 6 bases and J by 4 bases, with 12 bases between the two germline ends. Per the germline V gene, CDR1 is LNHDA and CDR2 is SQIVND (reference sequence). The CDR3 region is CASSPGVGTGELFF. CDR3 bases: TGTGCCAGTAGCCCGGGGGTGGGCACCGGGGAGCTGTTTTTT.

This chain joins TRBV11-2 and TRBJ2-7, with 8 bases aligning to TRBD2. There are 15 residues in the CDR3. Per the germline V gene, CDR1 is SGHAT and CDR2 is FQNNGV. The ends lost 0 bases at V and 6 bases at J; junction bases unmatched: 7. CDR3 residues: CASSLEGTRGPEQYF. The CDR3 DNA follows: TGTGCCAGCAGCTTAGAGGGGACTAGGGGTCCCGAGCAGTACTTC.

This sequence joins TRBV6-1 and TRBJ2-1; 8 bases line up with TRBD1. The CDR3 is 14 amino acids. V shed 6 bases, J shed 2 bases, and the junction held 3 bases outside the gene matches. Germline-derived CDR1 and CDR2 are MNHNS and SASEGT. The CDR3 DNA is TGTGCCAGCAGATTGACAGGGGCCTACAATGAGCAGTTCTTC. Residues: CASRLTGAYNEQFF.

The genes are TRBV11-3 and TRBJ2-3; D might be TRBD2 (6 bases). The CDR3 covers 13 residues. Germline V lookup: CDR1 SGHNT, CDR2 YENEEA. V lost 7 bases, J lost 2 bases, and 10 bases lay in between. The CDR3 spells CASMGGNTDTQYF. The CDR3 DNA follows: TGTGCCAGCATGGGGGGTAACACAGATACGCAGTATTTT.

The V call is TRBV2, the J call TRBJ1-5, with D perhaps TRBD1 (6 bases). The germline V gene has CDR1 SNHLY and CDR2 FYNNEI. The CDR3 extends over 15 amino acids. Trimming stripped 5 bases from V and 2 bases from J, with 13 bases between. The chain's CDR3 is CASSPDSLGNQPQHF. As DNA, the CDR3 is TGTGCCAGCAGTCCGGACAGCTTGGGCAATCAGCCCCAGCATTTT.

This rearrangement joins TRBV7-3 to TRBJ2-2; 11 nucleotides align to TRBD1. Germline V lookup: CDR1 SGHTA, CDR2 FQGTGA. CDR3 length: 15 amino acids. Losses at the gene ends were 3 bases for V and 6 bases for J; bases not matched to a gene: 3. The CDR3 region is CASSFPGQGAGELFF. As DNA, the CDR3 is TGTGCCAGCAGCTTCCCGGGACAGGGGGCCGGGGAGCTGTTTTTT. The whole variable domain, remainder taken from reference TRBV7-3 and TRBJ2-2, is GAGVSQTPSNKVTEKGKYVELRCDPISGHTALYWYRQSLGQGPEFLIYFQGTGAADDSGLPNDRFFAVRPEGSVSTLKIQRTERGDSAVYLCASSFPGQGAGELFFGEGSRLTVL.

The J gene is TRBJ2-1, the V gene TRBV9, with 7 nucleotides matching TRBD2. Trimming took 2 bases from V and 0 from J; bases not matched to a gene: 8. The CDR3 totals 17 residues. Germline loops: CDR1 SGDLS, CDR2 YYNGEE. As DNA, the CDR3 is TGTGCCAGCAGCGTCTTACTAGCGTCGAGCTCCTACAATGAGCAGTTCTTC. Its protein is CASSVLLASSSYNEQFF.

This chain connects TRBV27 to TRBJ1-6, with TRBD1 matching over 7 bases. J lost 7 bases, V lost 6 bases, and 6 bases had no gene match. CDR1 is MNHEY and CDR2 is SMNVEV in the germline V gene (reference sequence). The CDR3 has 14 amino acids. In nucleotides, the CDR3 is TGTGCCAGCAGCCGAGGGACAGTAAATTCACCCCTCCACTTT. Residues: CASSRGTVNSPLHF.

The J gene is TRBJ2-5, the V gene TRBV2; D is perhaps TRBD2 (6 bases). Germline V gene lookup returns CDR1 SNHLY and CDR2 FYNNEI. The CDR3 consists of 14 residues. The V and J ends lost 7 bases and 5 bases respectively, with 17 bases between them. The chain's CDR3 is CASTLVTGRETQYF. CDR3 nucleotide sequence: TGTGCCAGCACCTTGGTTACGGGGAGGGAGACCCAGTACTTC.

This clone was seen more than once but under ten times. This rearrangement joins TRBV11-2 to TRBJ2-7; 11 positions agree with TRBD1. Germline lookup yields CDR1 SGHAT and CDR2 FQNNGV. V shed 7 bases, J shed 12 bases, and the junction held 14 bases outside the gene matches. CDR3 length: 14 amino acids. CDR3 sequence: CASTQGDRGGMLYF. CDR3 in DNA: TGTGCCAGCACCCAAGGGGACAGGGGGGGGATGCTGTACTTC. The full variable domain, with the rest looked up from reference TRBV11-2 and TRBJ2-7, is EAGVAQSPRYKIIEKRQSVAFWCNPISGHATLYWYQQILGQGPKLLIQFQNNGVVDDSQLPKDRFSAERLKGVDSTLKIQPAKLEDSAVYLCASTQGDRGGMLYFGPGTRLTVT.

The CDR3 bases are TGTGCCAGCAGCCAAGGGGTTTTAGGGGGGTATGGCACTGAAGCTTTCTTT. This translates into CASSQGVLGGYGTEAFF. The gene calls are TRBV4-2 and TRBJ1-1, with D possibly being TRBD1 (6 bases). V was cut by 1 base and J by 4 bases, with 19 bases left in between. The germline CDR1 and CDR2 sequences are LGHNA and YNFKEQ. CDR3 length equals 17 residues.

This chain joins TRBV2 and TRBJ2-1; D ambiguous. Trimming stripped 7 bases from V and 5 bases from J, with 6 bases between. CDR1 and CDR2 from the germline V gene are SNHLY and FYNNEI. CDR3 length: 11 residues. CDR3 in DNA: TGTGCCAGCATGCGTAACAATGAGCAGTTCTTC. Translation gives CASMRNNEQFF.

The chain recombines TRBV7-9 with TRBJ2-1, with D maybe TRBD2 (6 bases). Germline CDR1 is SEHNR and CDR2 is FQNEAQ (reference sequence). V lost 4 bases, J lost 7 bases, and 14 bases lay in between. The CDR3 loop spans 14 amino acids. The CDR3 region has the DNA TGTGCCAGCAGCTCACGACTAGAGAGGAATGAGCAGTTCTTC. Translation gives CASSSRLERNEQFF. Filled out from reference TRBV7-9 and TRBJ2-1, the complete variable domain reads DTGVSQNPRHKITKRGQNVTFRCDPISEHNRLYWYRQTLGQGPEFLTYFQNEAQLEKSRLLSDRFSAERPKGSFSTLEIQRTEQGDSAMYLCASSSRLERNEQFFGPGTRLTVL.

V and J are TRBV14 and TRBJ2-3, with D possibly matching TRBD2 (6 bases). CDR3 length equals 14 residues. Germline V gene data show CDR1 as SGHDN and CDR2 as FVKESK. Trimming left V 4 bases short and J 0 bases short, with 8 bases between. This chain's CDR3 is CASSRGTSTDTQYF. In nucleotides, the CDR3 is TGTGCCAGCAGCCGAGGGACTAGCACAGATACGCAGTATTTT. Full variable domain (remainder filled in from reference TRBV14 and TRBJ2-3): EAGVTQFPSHSVIEKGQTVTLRCDPISGHDNLYWYRRVMGKEIKFLLHFVKESKQDESGMPNNRFLAERTGGTYSTLKVQPAELEDSGVYFCASSRGTSTDTQYFGPGTRLTVL.

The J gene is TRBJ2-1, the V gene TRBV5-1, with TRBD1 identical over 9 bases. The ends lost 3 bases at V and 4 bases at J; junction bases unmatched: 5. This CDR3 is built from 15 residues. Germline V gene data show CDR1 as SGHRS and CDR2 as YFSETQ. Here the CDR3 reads CASSSGTGSYNEQFF. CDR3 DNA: TGCGCCAGCAGCTCCGGGACAGGGTCTTACAATGAGCAGTTCTTC.

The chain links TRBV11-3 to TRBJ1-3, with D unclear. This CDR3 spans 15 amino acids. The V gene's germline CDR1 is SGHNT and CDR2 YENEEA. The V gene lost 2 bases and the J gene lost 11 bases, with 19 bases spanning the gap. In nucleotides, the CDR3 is TGTGCCAGCAGCTTACTTGGGCCTGATTCGGGCGCCATATATTTT. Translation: CASSLLGPDSGAIYF.

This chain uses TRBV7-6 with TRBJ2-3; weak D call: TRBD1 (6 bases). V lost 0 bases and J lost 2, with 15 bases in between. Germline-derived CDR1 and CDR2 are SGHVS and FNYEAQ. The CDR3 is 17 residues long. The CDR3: CASSLALGAGPTDTQYF. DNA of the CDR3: TGTGCCAGCAGCTTAGCCCTGGGGGCGGGTCCCACAGATACGCAGTATTTT. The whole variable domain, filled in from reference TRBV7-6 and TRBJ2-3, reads GAGVSQSPRYKVTKRGQDVALRCDPISGHVSLYWYRQALGQGPEFLTYFNYEAQQDKSGLPNDRFSAERPEGSISTLTIQRTEQRDSAMYRCASSLALGAGPTDTQYFGPGTRLTVL.

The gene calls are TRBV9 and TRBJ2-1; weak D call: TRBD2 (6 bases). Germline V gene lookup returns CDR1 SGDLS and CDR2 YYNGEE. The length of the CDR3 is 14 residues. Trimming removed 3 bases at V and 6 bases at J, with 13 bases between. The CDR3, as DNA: TGTGCCAGCAGCGCCCAGACTAGTTTCAATGAGCAGTTCTTC. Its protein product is CASSAQTSFNEQFF.

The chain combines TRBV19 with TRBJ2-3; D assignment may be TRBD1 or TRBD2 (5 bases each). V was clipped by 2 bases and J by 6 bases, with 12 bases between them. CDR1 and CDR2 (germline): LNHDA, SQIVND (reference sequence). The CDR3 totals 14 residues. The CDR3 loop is CASSIRGSGDTQYF. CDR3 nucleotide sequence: TGTGCCAGTAGTATACGGGGTTCAGGGGATACGCAGTATTTT.

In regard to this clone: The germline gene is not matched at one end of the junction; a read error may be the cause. The CDR3 DNA reads TGTGCCATCAGTGATATATCTAGCACAGGTACGCAGTATTTT. It is translated as CAISDISSTGTQYF. The chain is built from TRBV10-3 and TRBJ2-3; D is perhaps TRBD1 or TRBD2 (5 bases each). The germline gives CDR1 ENHRY, CDR2 SYGVKD. There are 14 residues in the CDR3.

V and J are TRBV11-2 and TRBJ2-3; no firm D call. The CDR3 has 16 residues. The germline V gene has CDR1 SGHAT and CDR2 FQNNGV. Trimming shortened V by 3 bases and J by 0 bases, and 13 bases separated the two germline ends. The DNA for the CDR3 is TGTGCCAGCAGCTTTTTCCCCCGGCTAAGCACAGATACGCAGTATTTT. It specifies CASSFFPRLSTDTQYF.

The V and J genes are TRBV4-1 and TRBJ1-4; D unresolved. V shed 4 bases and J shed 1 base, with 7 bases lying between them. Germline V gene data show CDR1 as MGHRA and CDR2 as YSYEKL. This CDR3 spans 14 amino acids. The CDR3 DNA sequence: TGCGCCAGCAGCCTCCCTGTAACTAATGAAAAACTGTTTTTT. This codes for CASSLPVTNEKLFF.

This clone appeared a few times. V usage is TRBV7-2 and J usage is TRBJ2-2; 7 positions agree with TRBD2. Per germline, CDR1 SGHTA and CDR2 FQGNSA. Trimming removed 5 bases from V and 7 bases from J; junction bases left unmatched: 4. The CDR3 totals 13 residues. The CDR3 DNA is TGTGCCAGCAGCCCACTAGCGATCGGGGAGCTGTTTTTT. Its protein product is CASSPLAIGELFF.

CDR3 sequence: CASSIQGNGNQPQHF. CDR3 coding DNA: TGTGCCAGTAGTATCCAGGGAAACGGCAATCAGCCCCAGCATTTT. The rearrangement links TRBV19 to TRBJ1-5, with D tentatively TRBD1 (5 bases). CDR1 LNHDA and CDR2 SQIVND come from the germline V gene (reference sequence). V was clipped by 3 bases and J by 2 bases, with 11 bases between them. CDR3 length: 15 residues.